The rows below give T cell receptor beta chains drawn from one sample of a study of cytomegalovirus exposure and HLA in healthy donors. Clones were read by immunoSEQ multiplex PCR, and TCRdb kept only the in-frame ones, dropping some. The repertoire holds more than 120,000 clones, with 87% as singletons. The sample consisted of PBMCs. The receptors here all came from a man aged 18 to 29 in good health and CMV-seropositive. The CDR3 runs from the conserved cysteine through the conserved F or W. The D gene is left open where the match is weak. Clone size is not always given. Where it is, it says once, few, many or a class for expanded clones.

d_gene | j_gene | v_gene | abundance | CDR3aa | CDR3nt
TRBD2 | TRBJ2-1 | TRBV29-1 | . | CSVEGRANEQFF | TGCAGCGTTGAGGGGAGGGCCAATGAGCAGTTCTTC
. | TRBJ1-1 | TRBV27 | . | CASSWRENTEAFF | TGTGCCAGCAGCTGGCGGGAGAACACTGAAGCTTTCTTT
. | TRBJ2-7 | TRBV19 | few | CASSMGSGFYEQYF | TGTGCCAGTAGTATGGGCAGTGGGTTTTACGAGCAGTACTTC
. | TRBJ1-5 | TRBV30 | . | CANSAGGDQPQHF | TGTGCGAACTCGGCGGGGGGGGATCAGCCCCAGCATTTT
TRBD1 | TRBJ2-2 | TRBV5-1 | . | CASSPLTGGAYTGELFF | TGCGCCAGCAGCCCGCTAACAGGGGGCGCTTACACCGGGGAGCTGTTTTTT
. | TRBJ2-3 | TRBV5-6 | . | CASSLLDRNTDTQYF | TGTGCCAGCAGTTTACTGGACAGAAACACAGATACGCAGTATTTT
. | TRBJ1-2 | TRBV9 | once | CASSGRTNYGYTF | TGTGCCAGCAGTGGTAGAACTAACTATGGCTACACCTTC
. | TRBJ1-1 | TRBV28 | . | CASSFRRNTEAFF | TGTGCCAGCAGTTTCCGGAGGAACACTGAAGCTTTCTTT
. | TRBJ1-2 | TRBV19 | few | CASRKGMHGYTF | TGTGCCAGTAGGAAGGGGATGCATGGCTACACCTTC
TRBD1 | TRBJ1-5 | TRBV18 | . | CASSHLEGAGQPQHF | TGTGCCAGCTCCCATCTAGAGGGGGCCGGACAGCCCCAGCATTTT
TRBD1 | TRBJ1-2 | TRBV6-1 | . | CASTLDYGTAYGYTF | TGTGCCAGCACTCTCGACTATGGGACAGCGTATGGCTACACCTTC
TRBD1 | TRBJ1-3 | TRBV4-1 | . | CASSHGTGISGNTIYF | TGCGCCAGCAGTCACGGGACAGGGATCTCTGGAAACACCATATATTTT
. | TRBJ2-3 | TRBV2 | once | CASTPFGQPSTDTQYF | TGTGCCAGCACCCCTTTTGGGCAGCCTAGCACAGATACGCAGTATTTT
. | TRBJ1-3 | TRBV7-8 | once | CASSLVAGPASGNTIYF | TGTGCCAGCAGCTTAGTAGCGGGACCTGCCTCTGGAAACACCATATATTTT
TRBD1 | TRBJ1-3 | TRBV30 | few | CAWSDKTGGGNTIYF | TGTGCCTGGAGTGATAAGACAGGGGGTGGAAACACCATATATTTT
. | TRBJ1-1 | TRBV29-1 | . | CSVGRQTMNTEAFF | TGCAGCGTTGGGAGGCAGACCATGAACACTGAAGCTTTCTTT
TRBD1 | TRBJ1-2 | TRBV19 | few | CASSSQQGAVGGYTF | TGTGCCAGTAGTTCGCAACAGGGGGCTGTGGGTGGCTACACCTTC
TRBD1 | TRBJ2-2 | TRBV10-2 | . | CASSRQGTGELFF | TGCGCCAGCAGTCGACAGGGTACCGGGGAGCTGTTTTTT
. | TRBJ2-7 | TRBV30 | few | CAWSITREQYF | TGTGCCTGGAGTATTACTCGGGAGCAGTACTTC
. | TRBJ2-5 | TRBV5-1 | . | CASSPGTRKETQYF | TGCGCCAGCAGCCCCGGGACACGGAAAGAGACCCAGTACTTC
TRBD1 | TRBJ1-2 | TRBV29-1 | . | CSAQTGDRVSTF | TGCAGCGCCCAAACCGGGGACAGGGTCTCCACCTTC
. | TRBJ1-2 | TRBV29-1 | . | CSVGPQEAGYTF | TGCAGCGTCGGCCCCCAGGAAGCTGGCTACACCTTC
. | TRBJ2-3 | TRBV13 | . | CASSVSGTSPADTQYF | TGTGCCAGCAGCGTATCCGGGACTTCACCCGCCGATACGCAGTATTTT
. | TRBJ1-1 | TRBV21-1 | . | CASSRRGQVNTEAFF | TGTGCCAGCAGCAGGAGGGGACAGGTGAACACTGAAGCTTTCTTT
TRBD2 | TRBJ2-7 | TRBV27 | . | CASKGTSLSYEQYF | TGTGCCAGCAAGGGGACTAGCTTATCCTACGAGCAGTACTTC
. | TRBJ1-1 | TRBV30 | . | CAWSVHGGTEAFF | TGTGCCTGGAGTGTACACGGGGGCACTGAAGCTTTCTTT
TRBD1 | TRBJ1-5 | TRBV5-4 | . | CASSEAPGQGSGQPQHF | TGTGCCAGCAGCGAGGCCCCGGGACAGGGCTCAGGTCAGCCCCAGCATTTT
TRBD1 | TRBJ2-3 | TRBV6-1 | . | CASSDAWTGITDTQYF | TGTGCCAGCAGTGATGCGTGGACAGGAATCACAGATACGCAGTATTTT
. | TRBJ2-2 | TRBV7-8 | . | CASSFVRGPNTGELFF | TGTGCCAGCAGCTTCGTGCGGGGCCCTAACACCGGGGAGCTGTTTTTT
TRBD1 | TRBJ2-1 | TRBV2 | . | CASLTGAAYNEQFF | TGTGCCAGCCTAACAGGGGCCGCTTACAATGAGCAGTTCTTC
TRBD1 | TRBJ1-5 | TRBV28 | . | CASSLGQDGNQPQHF | TGTGCCAGCAGTCTCGGACAGGACGGCAATCAGCCCCAGCATTTT
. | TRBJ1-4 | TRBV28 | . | CASSWGGRATNEKLFF | TGTGCCAGCAGTTGGGGGGGGCGAGCAACTAATGAAAAACTGTTTTTT
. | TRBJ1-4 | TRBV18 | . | CASSSMGGNEKLFF | TGTGCCAGCTCTTCCATGGGAGGAAATGAAAAACTGTTTTTT
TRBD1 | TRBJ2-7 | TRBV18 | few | CASSPGTGGGEQYF | TGTGCCAGCTCACCGGGGACAGGGGGCGGCGAGCAGTACTTC
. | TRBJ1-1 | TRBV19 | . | CASSMGRRTEAFF | TGTGCCAGTAGTATGGGGAGGCGCACTGAAGCTTTCTTT
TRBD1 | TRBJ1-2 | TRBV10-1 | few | CASSVDRAYGYTF | TGCGCCAGCAGCGTGGACAGGGCCTATGGCTACACCTTC
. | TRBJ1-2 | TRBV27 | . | CASGRTGPVNYGYTF | TGTGCCAGCGGCCGAACAGGGCCCGTTAACTATGGCTACACCTTC
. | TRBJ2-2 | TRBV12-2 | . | CASQLAGGTGELFF | TGTGCAAGTCAGCTAGCGGGGGGTACCGGGGAGCTGTTTTTT
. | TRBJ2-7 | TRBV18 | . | CASSPPLTGLYEQYF | TGTGCCAGCTCACCACCGTTAACAGGGCTCTACGAGCAGTACTTC
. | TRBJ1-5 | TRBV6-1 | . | CASSGPRAGFEDQPQHF | TGTGCCAGCAGTGGCCCCAGGGCGGGGTTTGAGGATCAGCCCCAGCATTTT
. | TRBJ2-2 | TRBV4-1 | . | CASSPRVSGPGELFF | TGCGCCAGCAGCCCGAGAGTAAGCGGACCCGGGGAGCTGTTTTTT
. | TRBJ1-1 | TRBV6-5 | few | CASSYGQRDEAFF | TGTGCCAGCAGTTACGGGCAGCGGGATGAAGCTTTCTTT